This T cell receptor (beta chain) was sequenced during a study of blood T cell repertoires in COVID-19. As for the study in general: From the United States, Italy and Spain came samples of acute and convalescent COVID-19. PBMCs, B-cell-depleted T cells, or T cells were the source of the cDNA or gDNA that made up the material.

In the authors' methods: The authors estimated nucleated cell counts from reference gene primer amplification. Profiling relied on immunoSEQ multiplex PCR, and the TCRdb table lists in-frame clones only, not all of them. V and J calls plus clone size are reproduced from that table; the DNA served to infer D and trimming. The sample lists roughly 250,000 clones; roughly 84% were seen once. This clone was found a few times. The CDR3 length is 14 residues. CDR1 and CDR2 from the germline V gene are SEHNR and FQNEAQ (reference sequence). Trimming pared 3 bases from V and 3 bases from J, leaving 9 bases between.

The origin of this receptor is a woman in her thirties or forties who had recovered from COVID-19. The gene calls are TRBV7-9 and TRBJ2-1; D possibly corresponds to TRBD1 (6 bases). The specimen sequenced was peripheral blood. DNA of the CDR3: TGTGCCAGCAGCTTGTCAGGGGACTACAATGAGCAGTTCTTC. The encoded protein is CASSLSGDYNEQFF.